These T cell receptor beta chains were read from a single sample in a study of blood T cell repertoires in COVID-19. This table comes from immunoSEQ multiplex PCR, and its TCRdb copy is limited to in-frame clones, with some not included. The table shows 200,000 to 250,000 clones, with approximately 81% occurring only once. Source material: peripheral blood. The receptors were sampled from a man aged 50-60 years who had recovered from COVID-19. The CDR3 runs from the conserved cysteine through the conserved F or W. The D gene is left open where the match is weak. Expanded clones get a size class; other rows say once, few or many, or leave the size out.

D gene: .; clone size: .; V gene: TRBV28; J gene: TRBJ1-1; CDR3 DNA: TGTGCCAGCAGTTTATGGGCAGGTCGGAACACTGAAGCTTTCTTT; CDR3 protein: CASSLWAGRNTEAFF
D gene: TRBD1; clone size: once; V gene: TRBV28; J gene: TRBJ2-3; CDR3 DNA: TGTGCCAGCAGTTTCGGGACAGGGAGAGTGGATACGCAGTATTTT; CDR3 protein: CASSFGTGRVDTQYF
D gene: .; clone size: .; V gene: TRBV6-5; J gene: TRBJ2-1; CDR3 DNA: TGTGCCAGCAGTTACTGGGGGGAGGAGTACAATGAGCAGTTCTTC; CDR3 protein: CASSYWGEEYNEQFF
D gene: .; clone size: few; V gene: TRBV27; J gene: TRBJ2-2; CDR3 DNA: TGTGCCAGCAGTTCATATGCCCGCCGGACTTCCACCGGGGAGCTGTTTTTT; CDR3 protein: CASSSYARRTSTGELFF
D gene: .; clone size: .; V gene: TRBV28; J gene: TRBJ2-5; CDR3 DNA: TGTGCCAGCAGTTTACTACTCCACGGCCAAGAGACCCAGTACTTC; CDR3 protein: CASSLLLHGQETQYF
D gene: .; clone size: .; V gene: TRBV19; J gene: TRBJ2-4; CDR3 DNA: TGTGCCAGTAGTATAGTAAAGGGGCCGAAGTTCAACATTCAGTACTTC; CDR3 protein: CASSIVKGPKFNIQYF
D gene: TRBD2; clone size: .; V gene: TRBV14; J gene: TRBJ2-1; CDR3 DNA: TGTGCCAGCAGCCAAGACTTTAGTAGCGGGAGAAAGGAGCAGTTCTTC; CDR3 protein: CASSQDFSSGRKEQFF
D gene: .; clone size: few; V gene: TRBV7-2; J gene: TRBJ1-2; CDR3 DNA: TGTGCCAGCAGCCCACAGGGTGGTCCTAGCTATGGCTACACCTTC; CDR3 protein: CASSPQGGPSYGYTF
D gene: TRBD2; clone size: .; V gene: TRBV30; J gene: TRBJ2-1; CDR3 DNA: TGTGCCTGGAGTGCTCTAGCGGGAGTTTACAATGAGCAGTTCTTC; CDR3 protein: CAWSALAGVYNEQFF
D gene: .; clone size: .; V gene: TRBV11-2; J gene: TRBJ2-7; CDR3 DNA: TGTGCCAGCAGTCCCGGGTCCGTCTACGAGCAGTACTTC; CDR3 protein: CASSPGSVYEQYF
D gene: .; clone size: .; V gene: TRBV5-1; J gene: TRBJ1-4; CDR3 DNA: TGCGCCAGCCCAAGAGGCCAGATTAATGAAAAACTGTTTTTT; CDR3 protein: CASPRGQINEKLFF
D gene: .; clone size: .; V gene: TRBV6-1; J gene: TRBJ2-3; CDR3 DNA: TGTGCCAGCAGTGACAGGTACACAGATACGCAGTATTTT; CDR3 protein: CASSDRYTDTQYF
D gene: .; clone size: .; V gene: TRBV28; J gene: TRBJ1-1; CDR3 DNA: TGTGCCAGCAGTTCACTGGTTGGTGGGGAGAGGGCTGAAGCTTTCTTT; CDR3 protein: CASSSLVGGERAEAFF
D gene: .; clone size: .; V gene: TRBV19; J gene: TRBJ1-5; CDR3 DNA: TGTGCCAGTAGAAACCATGAGGGGGGGAGCAATCAGCCCCAGCATTTT; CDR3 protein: CASRNHEGGSNQPQHF
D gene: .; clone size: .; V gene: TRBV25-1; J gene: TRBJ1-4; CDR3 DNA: TGTGCCAGCAGTCGGGGTCAGGCGGGCGAAAAACTGTTTTTT; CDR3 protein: CASSRGQAGEKLFF
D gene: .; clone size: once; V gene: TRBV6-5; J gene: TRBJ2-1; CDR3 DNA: TGTGCCAGCAGTAAGCAGCGCGCCTACTACAATGAGCAGTTCTTC; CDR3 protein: CASSKQRAYYNEQFF
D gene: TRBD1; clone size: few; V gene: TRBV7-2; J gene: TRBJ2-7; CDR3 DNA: TGTGCCAGCAAATCGACAGGGGGGCCCTACGAGCAGTACTTC; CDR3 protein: CASKSTGGPYEQYF
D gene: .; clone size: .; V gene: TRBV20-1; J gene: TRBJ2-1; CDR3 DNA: TGCAGTGCTAGTAAGCCTCACAATGAGCAGTTCTTC; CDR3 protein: CSASKPHNEQFF
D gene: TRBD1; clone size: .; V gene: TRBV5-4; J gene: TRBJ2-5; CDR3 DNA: TGTGCCAGCAACCTAATGGGACAGATCCAAGAGACCCAGTACTTC; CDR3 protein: CASNLMGQIQETQYF
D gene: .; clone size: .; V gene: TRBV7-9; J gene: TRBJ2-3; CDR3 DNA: TGTGCCAGCAGCTTGGGCGGGGCTAGCACAGATACGCAGTATTTT; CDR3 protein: CASSLGGASTDTQYF
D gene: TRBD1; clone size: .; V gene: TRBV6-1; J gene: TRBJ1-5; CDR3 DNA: TGTGCCAGCAGTGAACAGGGGGGCCATCAGCCCCAGCATTTT; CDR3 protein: CASSEQGGHQPQHF
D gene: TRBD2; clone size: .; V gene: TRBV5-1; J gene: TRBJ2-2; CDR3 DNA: TGCGCCAGCAGCTCAGGGAGGTGGACTAGCGGGACCTCGAACACCGGGGAGCTGTTTTTT; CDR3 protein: CASSSGRWTSGTSNTGELFF
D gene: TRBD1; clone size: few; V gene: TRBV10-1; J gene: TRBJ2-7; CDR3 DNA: TGCGCCAGCAGCCCCGGGACAGGGGTTAACTACGAGCAGTACTTC; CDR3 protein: CASSPGTGVNYEQYF
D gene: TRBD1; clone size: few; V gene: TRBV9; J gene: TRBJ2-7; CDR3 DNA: TGTGCCAGCAGTGGAACAGGGGACGAGCAGTACTTC; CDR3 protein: CASSGTGDEQYF